This T cell receptor (beta chain) was recorded in a study of radiotherapy plus CTLA-4 blockade in lung cancer. Overall study: Disease control was seen in approximately 31% of patients, objective responses in 15% to 20%. Study-wide results and caveats: Best predicting response, reportedly, were early blood T cell clone dynamics, with interferon-beta.

Clones were read by immunoSEQ multiplex PCR, and TCRdb kept only the in-frame ones, dropping some. Here the sample spans tens of thousands of clones, approximately 62% being singletons. Ipilimumab CTLA-4 blockade and focal radiation were given to patients with chemo-refractory metastatic non-small-cell lung cancer. The CDR3 contains 17 residues. CDR1 and CDR2 from the germline V gene are SGDLS and YYNGEE. V shed 4 bases and J shed 2 bases, with 19 bases lying between them. Points on this clone: Its cognate antigen is unknown.

This clonotype was sampled from a human donor with non-small cell lung cancer who had a partial response to radiotherapy plus ipilimumab. The sequencing here drew on peripheral blood, taken from a patient treated with radiotherapy plus ipilimumab. This chain uses TRBV9 with TRBJ2-1; a weak D match, TRBD2 (6 bases). The CDR3 DNA follows: TGTGCCAGCAGCCCCGACGGGGCAGGGAGGACCTACAATGAGCAGTTCTTC. It translates to CASSPDGAGRTYNEQFF.